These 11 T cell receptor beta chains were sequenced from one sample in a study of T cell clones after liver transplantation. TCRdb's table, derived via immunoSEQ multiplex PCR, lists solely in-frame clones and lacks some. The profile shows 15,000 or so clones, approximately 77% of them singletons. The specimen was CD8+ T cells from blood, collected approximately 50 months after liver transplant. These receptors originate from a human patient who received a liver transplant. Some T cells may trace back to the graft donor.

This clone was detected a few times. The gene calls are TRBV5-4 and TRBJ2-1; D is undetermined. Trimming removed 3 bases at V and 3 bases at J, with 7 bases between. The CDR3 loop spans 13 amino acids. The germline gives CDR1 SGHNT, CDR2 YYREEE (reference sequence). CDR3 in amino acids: CASSSADYNEQFF. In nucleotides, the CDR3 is TGTGCCAGCAGCTCCGCTGACTACAATGAGCAGTTCTTC. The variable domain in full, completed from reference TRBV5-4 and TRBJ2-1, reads ETGVTQSPTHLIKTRGQQVTLRCSSQSGHNTVSWYQQALGQGPQFIFQYYREEENGRGNFPPRFSGLQFPNYSSELNVNALELDDSALYLCASSSADYNEQFFGPGTRLTVL.

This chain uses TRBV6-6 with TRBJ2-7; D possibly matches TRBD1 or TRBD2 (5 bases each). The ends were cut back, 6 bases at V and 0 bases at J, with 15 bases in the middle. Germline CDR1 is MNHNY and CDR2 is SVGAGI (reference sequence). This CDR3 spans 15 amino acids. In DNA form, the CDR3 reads TGTGCCAGCAGCCCTGACAGAGGGTTCTCCTACGAGCAGTACTTC. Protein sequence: CASSPDRGFSYEQYF.

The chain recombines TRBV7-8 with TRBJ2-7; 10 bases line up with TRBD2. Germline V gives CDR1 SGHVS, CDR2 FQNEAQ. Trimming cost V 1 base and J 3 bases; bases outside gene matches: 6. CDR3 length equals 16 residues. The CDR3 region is CASSLEASGSVYEQYF. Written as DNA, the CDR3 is TGTGCCAGCAGCTTAGAAGCTAGCGGGAGTGTCTACGAGCAGTACTTC.

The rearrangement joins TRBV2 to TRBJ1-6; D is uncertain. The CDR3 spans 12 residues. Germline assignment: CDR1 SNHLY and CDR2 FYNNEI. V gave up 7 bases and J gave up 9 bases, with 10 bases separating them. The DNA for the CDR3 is TGTGCCAGCATGGAACACGGTTCACCCCTCCACTTT. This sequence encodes CASMEHGSPLHF.

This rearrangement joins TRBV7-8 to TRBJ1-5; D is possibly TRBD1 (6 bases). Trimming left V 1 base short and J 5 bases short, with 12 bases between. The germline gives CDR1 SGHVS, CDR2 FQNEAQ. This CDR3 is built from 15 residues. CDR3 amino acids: CASSLVQGTYQPQHF. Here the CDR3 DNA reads TGTGCCAGCAGCTTAGTTCAGGGGACCTATCAGCCCCAGCATTTT.

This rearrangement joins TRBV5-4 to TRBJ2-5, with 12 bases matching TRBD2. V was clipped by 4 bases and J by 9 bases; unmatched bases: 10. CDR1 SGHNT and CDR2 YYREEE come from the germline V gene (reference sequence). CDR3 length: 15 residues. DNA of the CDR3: TGTGCCAGCAGCAAGACTAGCGGGGGTCCCATGGCCCAGTACTTC. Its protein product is CASSKTSGGPMAQYF.

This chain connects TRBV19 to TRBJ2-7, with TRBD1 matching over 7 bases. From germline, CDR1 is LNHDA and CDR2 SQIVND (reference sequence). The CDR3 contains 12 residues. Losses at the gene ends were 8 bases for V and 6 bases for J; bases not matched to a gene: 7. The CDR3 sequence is CASVNRGGEQYF. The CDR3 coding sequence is TGTGCCAGTGTTAACAGGGGTGGCGAGCAGTACTTC.

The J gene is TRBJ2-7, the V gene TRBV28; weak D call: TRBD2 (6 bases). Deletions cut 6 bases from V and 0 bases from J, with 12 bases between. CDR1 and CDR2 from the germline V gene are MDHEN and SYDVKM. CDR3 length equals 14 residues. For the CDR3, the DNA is TGTGCCAGCAGCGTCCGGGGGTACTCCTACGAGCAGTACTTC. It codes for CASSVRGYSYEQYF. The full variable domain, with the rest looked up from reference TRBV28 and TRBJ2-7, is DVKVTQSSRYLVKRTGEKVFLECVQDMDHENMFWYRQDPGLGLRLIYFSYDVKMKEKGDIPEGYSVSREKKERFSLILESASTNQTSMYLCASSVRGYSYEQYFGPGTRLTVT.

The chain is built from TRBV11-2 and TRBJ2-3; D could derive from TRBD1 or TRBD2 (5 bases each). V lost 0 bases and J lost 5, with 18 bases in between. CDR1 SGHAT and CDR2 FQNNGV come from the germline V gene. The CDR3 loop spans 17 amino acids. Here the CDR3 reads CASSLESGRGTRDTQYF. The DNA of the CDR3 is TGTGCCAGCAGCTTAGAGTCAGGGAGAGGTACTCGAGATACGCAGTATTTT.

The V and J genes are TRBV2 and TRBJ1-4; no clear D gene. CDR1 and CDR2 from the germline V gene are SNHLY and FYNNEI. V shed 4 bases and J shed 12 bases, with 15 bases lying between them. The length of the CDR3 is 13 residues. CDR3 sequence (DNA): TGTGCCAGCAGTGTAAACCCCGGGTCGGAACTGTTTTTT. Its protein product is CASSVNPGSELFF.

CDR3: CASSPGEVDGYTF. CDR3 DNA sequence: TGTGCCAGCAGCCCCGGCGAAGTGGATGGCTACACCTTC. The chain carries TRBV7-8 and TRBJ1-2; D gene uncertain. The CDR3 length is 13 residues. Per germline, CDR1 SGHVS and CDR2 FQNEAQ. V was shortened by 5 bases and J by 6 bases, with 13 bases between the two germline ends.